This entry lists 31 T cell receptor beta chains sequenced from one sample in a study of memory CD4+ T cells and cytomegalovirus serostatus (dated by TCRdb to about 2019). A FACSAria II was used to sort memory CD4+ T cells, defined as single viable CD3+CD4+CD8-CD45RO+ cells. Receptor libraries were prepared by the immunoSEQ multiplex PCR assay. TCRdb mirrors the immuneACCESS table, restricted to in-frame sequences. Some clones are absent from its copies; in checked studies, under half trace to an unresolved V gene, and the reason for the others is unknown. This sample lists more than 35,000 clones; roughly 85% were detected once. Jointly, the top ten make up about 5.8% of the sample. Material for sequencing was memory CD4+ T cells from blood. These receptor sequences come from an adult in good health and CMV-seropositive.

The genes are TRBV7-2 and TRBJ2-5; 10 bases agree with TRBD1. The CDR3 sequence is 16 residues long. The germline V gene has CDR1 SGHTA and CDR2 FQGNSA. The V segment lost 2 bases and the J segment 5 bases; nucleotides outside the gene matches: 8. The CDR3 region has the DNA TGTGCCAGCAGCTTAAATTTGGGACAGGGGAGGGAGACCCAGTACTTC. It translates to CASSLNLGQGRETQYF.

This chain connects TRBV5-1 to TRBJ1-3; 9 bases match TRBD1. The CDR3 runs 16 residues. Germline loops: CDR1 SGHRS, CDR2 YFSETQ. With V trimmed by 4 bases and J by 3 bases, 8 bases remained unmatched. CDR3 coding DNA: TGCGCCAGCAGCCCTACGGGGACAGGGTTTGGAAACACCATATATTTT. The encoded protein is CASSPTGTGFGNTIYF. The whole variable domain, filled in from reference TRBV5-1 and TRBJ1-3, reads KAGVTQTPRYLIKTRGQQVTLSCSPISGHRSVSWYQQTPGQGLQFLFEYFSETQRNKGNFPGRFSGRQFSNSRSEMNVSTLELGDSALYLCASSPTGTGFGNTIYFGEGSWLTVV.

This chain links TRBV4-3 with TRBJ2-5; 9 nucleotides align to TRBD1. The CDR3 length is 18 residues. The V and J ends lost 0 bases and 8 bases, in that order; junction bases with no gene match: 16. Germline assignment: CDR1 LGHNA and CDR2 YSLEER. The chain's CDR3 is CASSQDFHGQGLPITQYF. DNA of the CDR3: TGCGCCAGCAGCCAAGATTTTCACGGACAGGGGCTCCCAATAACCCAGTACTTC.

The chain links TRBV28 to TRBJ1-5; 7 bases match TRBD1. CDR3 length equals 14 residues. V was pared by 5 bases and J by 7 bases, with 8 bases of the junction left unmatched. Germline loops: CDR1 MDHEN, CDR2 SYDVKM. The CDR3: CASSPQGHSQPQHF. The CDR3, as DNA: TGTGCCAGCAGTCCACAGGGGCACAGCCAGCCCCAGCATTTT.

This clone was seen a few times. V and J are TRBV4-2 and TRBJ2-4, with 8 bases that match TRBD2. V dropped 0 bases and J dropped 2; count of bases not matched to a gene: 3. Germline loops: CDR1 LGHNA, CDR2 YNFKEQ. The CDR3 loop spans 16 amino acids. The CDR3 protein is CASSQEAGGSKNIQYF. The CDR3 bases are TGTGCCAGCAGCCAAGAGGCGGGGGGTTCCAAAAACATTCAGTACTTC.

V usage is TRBV5-8 and J usage is TRBJ1-2; D uncertain. V was clipped by 0 bases and J by 2 bases, with 8 bases between them. CDR3 length: 14 residues. CDR1 is SGHTS and CDR2 is YDEGEE in the germline V gene. The CDR3, as DNA: TGTGCCAGCAGCTTGGAAGCGGACAACTATGGCTACACCTTC. This translates into CASSLEADNYGYTF.

V is TRBV25-1 and J is TRBJ1-1; D is unresolved. The germline V and J ends were trimmed by 5 bases and 3 bases, with 16 bases remaining between them. The CDR3 length is 15 residues. Germline CDR1 is MGHDK and CDR2 is SYGVNS. The CDR3 sequence: CASSSLGRGDTEAFF. Written as DNA, the CDR3 is TGTGCCAGCAGTTCGTTGGGTCGTGGGGACACTGAAGCTTTCTTT.

The chain couples TRBV28 to TRBJ2-2; no reliable D call. This CDR3 spans 15 amino acids. With 7 bases removed from V and 0 bases from J, the gap between germline ends came to 12 bases. The germline V gene encodes CDR1 MDHEN and CDR2 SYDVKM. CDR3 DNA: TGTGCCAGCACCATCAGACTTGCGAACACCGGGGAGCTGTTTTTT. Translation: CASTIRLANTGELFF.

This clone occurred once. This rearrangement joins TRBV5-1 to TRBJ2-1; 13 positions agree with TRBD2. This CDR3 contains 15 residues. V shed 0 bases, J shed 8 bases, and the junction held 2 bases outside the gene matches. The germline CDR1 and CDR2 sequences are SGHRS and YFSETQ. The CDR3 nucleotides read TGCGCCAGCAGCTTGGGGACTAGCGGGGGTGATGAGCAGTTCTTC. It yields the protein CASSLGTSGGDEQFF.

The chain employs TRBV6-5 and TRBJ2-1; TRBD2 agrees at 8 bases. The germline CDR1 and CDR2 sequences are MNHEY and SVGAGI. The CDR3 is 13 residues long. J gave up 10 bases and V 6 bases, and 8 bases lay outside the gene matches. The CDR3: CASRTPGGREQFF. CDR3 coding DNA: TGTGCCAGCAGGACCCCGGGGGGGAGAGAGCAGTTCTTC.

The CDR3 reads CARSVTSGGSYNEQFF. For the CDR3, the DNA is TGTGCCCGGTCAGTGACGAGCGGGGGCTCCTACAATGAGCAGTTCTTC. The rearrangement joins TRBV2 to TRBJ2-1; 8 bases agree with TRBD2. The length of the CDR3 is 16 residues. Per germline, CDR1 SNHLY and CDR2 FYNNEI. The V and J ends lost 11 bases and 0 bases, in that order; junction bases with no gene match: 12.

This chain's CDR3 is CASSSAGGPMLYNEQFF. The CDR3 nucleotides are TGCGCCAGCAGCTCCGCGGGAGGCCCCATGCTCTACAATGAGCAGTTCTTC. The chain uses TRBV5-1 and TRBJ2-1; 8 bases are shared with TRBD2. Per the germline V gene, CDR1 is SGHRS and CDR2 is YFSETQ. The CDR3 has 17 amino acids. J was trimmed by 3 bases and V by 3 bases; bases with no gene match: 11.

V usage is TRBV4-2 and J usage is TRBJ2-7; a possible D gene is TRBD1 (5 bases). With 0 bases removed from V and 2 bases from J, the gap between germline ends came to 11 bases. Looked up from germline, CDR1 is LGHNA and CDR2 is YNFKEQ. The CDR3 loop spans 15 amino acids. This chain's CDR3 is CASSQDQGLTYEQYF. The DNA for the CDR3 is TGTGCCAGCAGCCAAGATCAGGGCTTGACCTACGAGCAGTACTTC.

V usage is TRBV7-2 and J usage is TRBJ2-4; 9 bases align to TRBD1. The J segment lost 3 bases and the V segment lost 0 bases, leaving 3 bases of the junction unmatched. Germline V lookup: CDR1 SGHTA, CDR2 FQGNSA. The CDR3 contains 16 residues. CDR3 amino acids: CASSLAAGQGKNIQYF. In nucleotides, the CDR3 is TGTGCCAGCAGCTTAGCGGCGGGACAGGGCAAAAACATTCAGTACTTC. The complete variable domain, with remaining parts taken from reference TRBV7-2 and TRBJ2-4, reads GAGVSQSPSNKVTEKGKDVELRCDPISGHTALYWYRQSLGQGLEFLIYFQGNSAPDKSGLPSDRFSAERTGGSVSTLTIQRTQQEDSAVYLCASSLAAGQGKNIQYFGAGTRLSVL.

This clone was counted a few times. V and J are TRBV5-1 and TRBJ1-6; no firm D call. There are 15 residues in the CDR3. V lost 4 bases and J lost 8, with 16 bases in between. Germline V gene lookup returns CDR1 SGHRS and CDR2 YFSETQ. CDR3 sequence reads: CASSPGGYADSPLHF. Written as DNA, the CDR3 is TGCGCCAGCAGCCCGGGAGGGTATGCGGATTCACCCCTCCACTTT.

The chain links TRBV9 to TRBJ2-7; D is unclear. The ends were cut back, 4 bases at V and 0 bases at J, with 20 bases in the middle. This CDR3 has 17 amino acids. Germline CDR1 is SGDLS and CDR2 is YYNGEE. Here the CDR3 DNA reads TGTGCCAGCAGCCTCCACATCGAAGGGCTGATCTCCTACGAGCAGTACTTC. It is translated as CASSLHIEGLISYEQYF.

The V gene is TRBV7-7, the J gene TRBJ2-3; 7 bases are a match to TRBD2. V shed 4 bases and J 1 base; nucleotides not matched to a gene: 8. This CDR3 spans 16 amino acids. Germline CDR1 is SSHAT and CDR2 is FNYEAQ (reference sequence). CDR3 sequence reads: CASSSGRTIRTDTQYF. The CDR3 region has the DNA TGTGCCAGCAGCTCCGGGAGGACGATCCGCACAGATACGCAGTATTTT.

The chain joins TRBV2 to TRBJ2-3; no clear D. V was pared by 7 bases and J by 0 bases, with 11 bases between. This CDR3 contains 14 residues. CDR1 is SNHLY and CDR2 is FYNNEI in the germline V gene. The CDR3 protein is CASKGPHSTDTQYF. For the CDR3, the DNA is TGTGCCAGCAAAGGGCCCCATAGCACAGATACGCAGTATTTT.

This clone was counted between two and nine times. The CDR3 reads CASSYRGPYNEQFF. The CDR3 nucleotides read TGTGCCAGCAGCTACAGGGGACCCTACAATGAGCAGTTCTTC. The chain carries TRBV6-5 and TRBJ2-1; 7 positions match TRBD1. V gave up 6 bases and J gave up 2 bases; unmatched junction bases: 4. The length of the CDR3 is 14 residues. CDR1 MNHEY and CDR2 SVGAGI come from the germline V gene.

This rearrangement joins TRBV5-1 to TRBJ2-5, with a tentative D call TRBD1 (7 bases). Germline loops: CDR1 SGHRS, CDR2 YFSETQ. V shed 9 bases and J shed 2 bases, with 14 bases lying between them. This CDR3 spans 13 amino acids. The CDR3 protein is CANGGQLQETQYF. The CDR3 DNA is TGCGCCAACGGGGGACAGCTTCAAGAGACCCAGTACTTC.

The chain combines TRBV7-8 with TRBJ2-2; 7 bases map to TRBD2. This CDR3 spans 15 amino acids. V was clipped by 4 bases and J by 7 bases; unmatched bases: 9. From germline, CDR1 is SGHVS and CDR2 FQNEAQ. CDR3 in DNA: TGTGCCAGCAGCTCGACTAGCCAGCCAAGCGGGGAGCTGTTTTTT. Translated: CASSSTSQPSGELFF.

This clone was seen a few times. The V gene is TRBV6-5, the J gene TRBJ2-7, with TRBD2 matching 8 bases. The CDR3 consists of 14 residues. Germline V gives CDR1 MNHEY, CDR2 SVGAGI. V lost 6 bases, J lost 0 bases, and 4 bases stayed unmatched. In nucleotides, the CDR3 is TGTGCCAGCAGCCGGACTAGCACCTCCTACGAGCAGTACTTC. Its protein product is CASSRTSTSYEQYF.

The chain carries TRBV27 and TRBJ2-5; TRBD1 matches at 8 bases. With 5 bases clipped from V and 7 bases from J, the junction kept 6 bases outside the gene matches. The CDR3 runs to 13 residues. Germline values: CDR1 MNHEY, CDR2 SMNVEV (reference sequence). As DNA, the CDR3 is TGTGCCAGCAGTCCAGGGACAGGTATGACCCAGTACTTC. Protein: CASSPGTGMTQYF.

The rearrangement links TRBV7-3 to TRBJ1-4; D unresolved. The germline V gene has CDR1 SGHTA and CDR2 FQGTGA. Trimming shortened V by 3 bases and J by 5 bases, and 7 bases separated the two germline ends. The length of the CDR3 is 13 residues. CDR3 amino acids: CASSLEPNEKLFF. The CDR3 coding sequence is TGTGCCAGCAGCTTGGAGCCGAATGAAAAACTGTTTTTT.

This chain joins TRBV5-6 and TRBJ1-6; weak D call: TRBD1 (5 bases). V was pared by 4 bases and J by 4 bases, with 12 bases between. Germline-derived CDR1 and CDR2 are SGHDT and YYEEEE. The CDR3 runs to 15 residues. CDR3 amino acids: CASSRRDLYNSPLHF. CDR3 in DNA: TGTGCCAGCAGCCGGCGGGACCTATATAATTCACCCCTCCACTTT.

The V and J genes are TRBV7-6 and TRBJ2-5, with D possibly TRBD1 on 5 matching bases. V lost 5 bases to trimming and J lost 3 bases, with 10 bases between them. CDR3 size: 13 residues. CDR1 SGHVS and CDR2 FNYEAQ come from the germline V gene. This CDR3 reads CASSPRGEETQYF. The CDR3 DNA reads as TGTGCCAGCAGCCCAAGGGGTGAAGAGACCCAGTACTTC. The full variable domain, its missing parts supplied by reference TRBV7-6 and TRBJ2-5, is GAGVSQSPRYKVTKRGQDVALRCDPISGHVSLYWYRQALGQGPEFLTYFNYEAQQDKSGLPNDRFSAERPEGSISTLTIQRTEQRDSAMYRCASSPRGEETQYFGPGTRLLVL.

The chain is built from TRBV5-6 and TRBJ1-6, with 7 positions matching TRBD1. J was trimmed by 5 bases and V by 2 bases; bases with no gene match: 4. CDR3 length: 15 amino acids. CDR1 SGHDT and CDR2 YYEEEE come from the germline V gene. The CDR3: CASSFRGQDNSPLHF. The CDR3 DNA reads TGTGCCAGCAGCTTTAGGGGGCAAGATAATTCACCCCTCCACTTT.

This chain links TRBV18 with TRBJ2-2, with 7 bases lining up with TRBD1. Losses at the gene ends were 3 bases for V and 0 bases for J; bases not matched to a gene: 4. The CDR3 spans 16 residues. In germline, CDR1 is KGHSH, CDR2 LQKENI. CDR3: CASSPNRGSNTGELFF. For the CDR3, the DNA is TGTGCCAGCTCACCCAACAGGGGATCGAACACCGGGGAGCTGTTTTTT.

The chain links TRBV11-2 to TRBJ2-2; TRBD2 might be the D (5 bases). CDR3 size: 14 residues. Germline-derived CDR1 and CDR2 are SGHAT and FQNNGV. The V and J ends lost 7 bases and 5 bases respectively, with 14 bases between them. The chain's CDR3 is CASIPYSGTGELFF. In DNA form, the CDR3 reads TGTGCCAGCATCCCCTACTCGGGGACCGGGGAGCTGTTTTTT.

Remarks on this clone: Other DNA sequences from this sample encode an identical CDR3 as well. The chain combines TRBV5-6 with TRBJ1-4; 10 positions agree with TRBD1. The CDR3 totals 14 residues. CDR1 SGHDT and CDR2 YYEEEE come from the germline V gene. The ends lost 4 bases at V and 5 bases at J; junction bases unmatched: 2. This chain's CDR3 is CASSPGQGNEKLFF. The CDR3 coding sequence is TGTGCCAGCAGCCCGGGACAGGGGAATGAAAAACTGTTTTTT.

Only a few counts were recorded for this clone. J is TRBJ2-5 and V is TRBV5-1; a weak D match, TRBD2 (5 bases). The CDR3 spans 15 residues. V lost 1 base and J lost 7, with 17 bases in between. Per the germline V gene, CDR1 is SGHRS and CDR2 is YFSETQ. The CDR3 loop reads CASSLNIRGTGTQYF. CDR3 nucleotides: TGCGCCAGCAGCTTGAACATTCGGGGTACCGGGACCCAGTACTTC.